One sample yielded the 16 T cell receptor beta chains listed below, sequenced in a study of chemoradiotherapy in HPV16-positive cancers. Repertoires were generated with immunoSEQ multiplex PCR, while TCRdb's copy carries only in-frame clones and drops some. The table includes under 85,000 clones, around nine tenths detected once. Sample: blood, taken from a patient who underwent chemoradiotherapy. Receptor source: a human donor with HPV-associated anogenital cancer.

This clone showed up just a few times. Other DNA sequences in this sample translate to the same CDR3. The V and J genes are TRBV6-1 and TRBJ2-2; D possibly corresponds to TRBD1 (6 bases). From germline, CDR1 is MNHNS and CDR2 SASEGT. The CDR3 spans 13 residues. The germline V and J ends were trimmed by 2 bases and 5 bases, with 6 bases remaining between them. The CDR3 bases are TGTGCCAGCAGTGAACAGGGGACCGGGGAGCTGTTTTTT. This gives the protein CASSEQGTGELFF.

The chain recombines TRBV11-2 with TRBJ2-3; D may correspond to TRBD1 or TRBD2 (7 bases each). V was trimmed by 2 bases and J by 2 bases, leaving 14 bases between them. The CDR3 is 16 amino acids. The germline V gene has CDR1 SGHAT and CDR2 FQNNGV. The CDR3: CASSLTRGGITDTQYF. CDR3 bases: TGTGCCAGCAGCTTAACCAGGGGGGGCATCACAGATACGCAGTATTTT.

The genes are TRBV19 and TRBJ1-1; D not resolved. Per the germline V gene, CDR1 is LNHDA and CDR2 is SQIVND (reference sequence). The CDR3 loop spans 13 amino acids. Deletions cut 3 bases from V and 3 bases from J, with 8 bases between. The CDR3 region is CASSIWQDTEAFF. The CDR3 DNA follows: TGTGCCAGTAGTATTTGGCAGGACACTGAAGCTTTCTTT.

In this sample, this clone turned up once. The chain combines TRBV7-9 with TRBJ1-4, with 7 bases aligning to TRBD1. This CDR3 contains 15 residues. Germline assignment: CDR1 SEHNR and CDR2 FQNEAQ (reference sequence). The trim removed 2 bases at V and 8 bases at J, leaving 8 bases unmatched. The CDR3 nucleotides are TGTGCCAGCAGCTTAAGGGGAACAGGGGAGGAAAAACTGTTTTTT. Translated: CASSLRGTGEEKLFF.

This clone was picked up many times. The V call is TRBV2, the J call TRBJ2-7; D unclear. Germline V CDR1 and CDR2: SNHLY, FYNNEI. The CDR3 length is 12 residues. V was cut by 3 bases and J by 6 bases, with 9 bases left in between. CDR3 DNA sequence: TGTGCCAGCAGTGACTCCCTTGGCGAGCAGTACTTC. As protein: CASSDSLGEQYF.

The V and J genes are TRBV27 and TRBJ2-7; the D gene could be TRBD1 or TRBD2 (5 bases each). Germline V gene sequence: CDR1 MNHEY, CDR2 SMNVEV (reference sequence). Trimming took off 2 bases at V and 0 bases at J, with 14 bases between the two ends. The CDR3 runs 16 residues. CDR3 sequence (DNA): TGTGCCAGCAGTTTAGAGGGGCCACCCAGCTCCTACGAGCAGTACTTC. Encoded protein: CASSLEGPPSSYEQYF.

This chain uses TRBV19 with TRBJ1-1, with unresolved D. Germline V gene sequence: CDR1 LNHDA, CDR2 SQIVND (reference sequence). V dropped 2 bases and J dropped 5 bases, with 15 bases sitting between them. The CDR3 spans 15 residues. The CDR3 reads CASSISQLVGTEAFF. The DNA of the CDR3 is TGTGCCAGTAGTATATCGCAGCTGGTAGGAACTGAAGCTTTCTTT.

The CDR3 sequence: CASSPGSEQYF. The CDR3 DNA reads TGTGCCAGCAGTCCGGGAAGCGAGCAGTACTTC. The chain joins TRBV6-5 to TRBJ2-7, with D perhaps TRBD2 (5 bases). CDR1 MNHEY and CDR2 SVGAGI come from the germline V gene. The CDR3 spans 11 residues. V lost 5 bases to trimming and J lost 6 bases, with 8 bases between them.

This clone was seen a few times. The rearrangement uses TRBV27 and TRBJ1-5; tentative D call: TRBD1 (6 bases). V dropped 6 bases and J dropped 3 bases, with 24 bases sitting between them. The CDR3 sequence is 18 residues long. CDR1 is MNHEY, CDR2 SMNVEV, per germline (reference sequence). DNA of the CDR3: TGTGCCAGCAGGGGGATTTCGGACAGAGGGACCGTCAATCAGCCCCAGCATTTT. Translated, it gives CASRGISDRGTVNQPQHF.

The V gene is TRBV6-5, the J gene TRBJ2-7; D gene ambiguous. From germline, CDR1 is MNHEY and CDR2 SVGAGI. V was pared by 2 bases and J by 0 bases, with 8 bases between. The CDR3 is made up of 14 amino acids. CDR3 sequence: CASSYRPSSYEQYF. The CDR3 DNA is TGTGCCAGCAGTTACCGCCCATCCTCCTACGAGCAGTACTTC.

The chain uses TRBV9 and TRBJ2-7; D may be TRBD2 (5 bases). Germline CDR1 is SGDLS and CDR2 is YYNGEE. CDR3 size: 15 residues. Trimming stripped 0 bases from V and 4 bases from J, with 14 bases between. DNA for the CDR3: TGTGCCAGCAGCGTAGACGAAGGGAGAGGGTACGAGCAGTACTTC. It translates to CASSVDEGRGYEQYF.

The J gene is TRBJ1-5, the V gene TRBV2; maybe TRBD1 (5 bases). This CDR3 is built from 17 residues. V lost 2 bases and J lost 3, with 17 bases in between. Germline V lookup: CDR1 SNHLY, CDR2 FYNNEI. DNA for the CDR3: TGTGCCAGCAGTGAAAGTCCCAACAGGCCCTTCAATCAGCCCCAGCATTTT. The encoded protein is CASSESPNRPFNQPQHF.

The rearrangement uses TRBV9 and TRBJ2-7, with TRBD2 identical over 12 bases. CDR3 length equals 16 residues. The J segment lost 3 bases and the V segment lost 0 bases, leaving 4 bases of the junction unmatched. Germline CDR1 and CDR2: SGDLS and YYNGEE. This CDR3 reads CASSVGTSGTDYEQYF. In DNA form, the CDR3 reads TGTGCCAGCAGCGTAGGGACTAGCGGGACCGACTACGAGCAGTACTTC.

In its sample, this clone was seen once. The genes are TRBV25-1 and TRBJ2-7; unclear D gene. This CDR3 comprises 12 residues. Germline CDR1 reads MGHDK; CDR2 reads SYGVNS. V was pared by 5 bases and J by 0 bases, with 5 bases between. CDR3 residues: CASSPGSYEQYF. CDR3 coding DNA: TGTGCCAGCAGTCCCGGCTCCTACGAGCAGTACTTC.

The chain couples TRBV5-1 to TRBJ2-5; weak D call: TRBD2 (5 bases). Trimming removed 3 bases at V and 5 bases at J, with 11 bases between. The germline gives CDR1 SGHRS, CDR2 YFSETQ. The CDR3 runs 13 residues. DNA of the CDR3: TGCGCCAGCAGCTCTACTAGAGGGGAGACCCAGTACTTC. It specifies CASSSTRGETQYF.

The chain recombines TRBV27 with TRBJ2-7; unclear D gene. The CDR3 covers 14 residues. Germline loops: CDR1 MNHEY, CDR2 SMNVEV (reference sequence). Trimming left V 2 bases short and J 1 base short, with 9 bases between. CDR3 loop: CASSLVSTSYEQYF. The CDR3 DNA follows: TGTGCCAGCAGTTTAGTGTCGACATCCTACGAGCAGTACTTC.